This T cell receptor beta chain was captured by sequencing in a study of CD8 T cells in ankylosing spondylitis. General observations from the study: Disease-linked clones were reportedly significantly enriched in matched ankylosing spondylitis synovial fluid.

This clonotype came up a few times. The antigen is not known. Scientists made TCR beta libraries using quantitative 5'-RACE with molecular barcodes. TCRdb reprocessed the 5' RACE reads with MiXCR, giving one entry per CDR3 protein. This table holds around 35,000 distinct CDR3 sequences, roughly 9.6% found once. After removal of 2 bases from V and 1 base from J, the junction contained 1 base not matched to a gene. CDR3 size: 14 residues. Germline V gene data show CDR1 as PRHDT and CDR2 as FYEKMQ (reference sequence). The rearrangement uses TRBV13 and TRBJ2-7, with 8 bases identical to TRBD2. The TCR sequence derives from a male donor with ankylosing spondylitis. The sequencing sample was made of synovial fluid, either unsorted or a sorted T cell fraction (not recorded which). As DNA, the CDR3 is TGTGCCAGCAGCTTACGCGGGAGGTCCTACGAGCAGTACTTC. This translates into CASSLRGRSYEQYF.